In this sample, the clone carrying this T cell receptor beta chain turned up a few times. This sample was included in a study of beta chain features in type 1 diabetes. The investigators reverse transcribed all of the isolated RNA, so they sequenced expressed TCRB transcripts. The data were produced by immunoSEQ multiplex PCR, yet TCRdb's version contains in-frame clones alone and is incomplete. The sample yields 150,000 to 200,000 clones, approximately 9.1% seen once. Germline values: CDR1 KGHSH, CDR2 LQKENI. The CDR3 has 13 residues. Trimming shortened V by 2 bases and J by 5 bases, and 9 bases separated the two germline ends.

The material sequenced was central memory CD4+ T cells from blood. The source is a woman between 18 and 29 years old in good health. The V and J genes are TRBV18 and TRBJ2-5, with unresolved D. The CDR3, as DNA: TGTGCCAGCTCACCAGGCCAAACGGAGACCCAGTACTTC. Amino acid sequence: CASSPGQTETQYF.